Included here is one TCR beta chain sequence, with context. This entry is derived from a study of blood T cell repertoires in COVID-19. Study as a whole: The samples span acute and convalescent COVID-19 from the United States, Italy and Spain.

Self-reported history from a screening survey and questionnaire set each donor's cohort. Resolution of symptoms, clearance, or two negative PCRs was present in recovered Cohort 3 donors. In the original workflow: Reference gene primer amplification yielded estimated nucleated cell counts. Generated by immunoSEQ multiplex PCR, the TCRdb table keeps only in-frame clones and is missing some. The V and J calls and clone size were taken over from that table, and D and trimming were inferred from the DNA. Here the sample spans approximately 150,000 clones, approximately 80% being singletons. The TCR originated in a woman in her thirties or forties who had recovered from COVID-19. Sequencing was done on a sample of PBMCs or T cells enriched from blood (not recorded which).

CDR3 DNA: TGTGCCTGGAGCAAAAGGAGGATCAATGAAAAACTGTTTTTT. This sequence encodes CAWSKRRINEKLFF. The chain carries TRBV30 and TRBJ1-4; D gene ambiguous. Trimming took off 3 bases at V and 5 bases at J, with 13 bases between the two ends. The CDR3 runs 14 residues. CDR1 is GTSNPN, CDR2 SVGIG, per germline (reference sequence).